The 18 T cell receptor beta chains below were found in one sample sequenced in a study of T cells after yellow fever vaccination. In TCRdb, the 5' RACE reads were re-called with MiXCR into one record per CDR3 protein. Among roughly 32,000 distinct CDR3 sequences listed, roughly a tenth were seen once. The source material was PBMCs, either bulk or a sorted T-cell subset (CD4+, CD8+, memory, or dextramer-sorted; not recorded which), sampled less than 16 days after the first yellow fever vaccination. The receptors come from a man in his late teens or twenties who received the YFV17D yellow fever vaccine.

This clonotype showed up many times. The chain employs TRBV4-3 and TRBJ1-2; 7 nucleotides align to TRBD1. V was pared by 0 bases and J by 4 bases, with 17 bases of the junction left unmatched. The CDR3 spans 19 residues. Germline-derived CDR1 and CDR2 are LGHNA and YSLEER. CDR3 loop: CASSQDTGAGTVAGYGYTF. The DNA for the CDR3 is TGCGCCAGCAGCCAAGATACGGGAGCCGGGACAGTCGCGGGCTATGGCTACACCTTC.

This clonotype was counted ten times or more. DNA for the CDR3: TGTGCCAGCAGCCAAGGCCTGAGTGCGAGCTACGAGCAGTACTTC. It specifies CASSQGLSASYEQYF. The chain links TRBV3-1 to TRBJ2-7; D is unresolved. Germline CDR1 is LGHDT and CDR2 is YNNKEL (reference sequence). The CDR3 length is 15 residues. Trimming took 1 base from V and 3 from J, leaving 13 bases between them.

The sample holds many counts of this clonotype. This chain uses TRBV10-3 with TRBJ2-7, with TRBD2 matching 13 bases. The CDR3 runs to 15 residues. The germline CDR1 and CDR2 sequences are ENHRY and SYGVKD. V shed 5 bases and J 7 bases; nucleotides not matched to a gene: 8. The CDR3 sequence is CAISLLAGGESEQYF. The CDR3 bases are TGTGCCATCAGTTTACTAGCGGGGGGGGAGTCGGAGCAGTACTTC.

Concerning this clonotype itself: Since a much larger clone is just one base distant, this may be a read error. The rearrangement uses TRBV6-1 and TRBJ2-1; tentatively, D is TRBD2 (6 bases). V gave up 2 bases and J gave up 2 bases, with 13 bases separating them. Per germline, CDR1 MNHNS and CDR2 SASEGT. This CDR3 contains 16 residues. The DNA for the CDR3 is TGTGCCAGCAGTGAATACAGCGGGTGGCCCTACAATGAGCAGTTCTTC. Encoded protein: CASSEYSGWPYNEQFF.

This clonotype occurred many times. The rearrangement uses TRBV12-3 or TRBV12-4 and TRBJ1-1; D call uncertain. Deletions cut 6 bases from V and 4 bases from J, with 12 bases between. The CDR3 sequence is 13 residues long. CDR3 bases: TGTGCCAGCAGGAGCGAAGGGCTCACTGAAGCTTTCTTT. Translation gives CASRSEGLTEAFF.

This clonotype was seen many times. The chain is built from TRBV7-3 and TRBJ2-1; D is uncertain. V was trimmed by 0 bases and J by 9 bases, leaving 12 bases between them. Germline assignment: CDR1 SGHTA and CDR2 FQGTGA. CDR3 length equals 14 residues. The CDR3 DNA is TGTGCCAGCAGCTTAACACGTTGGAGTCCTGAGCAGTTCTTC. As protein: CASSLTRWSPEQFF.

This clonotype was counted many times. The chain couples TRBV24-1 to TRBJ2-1; D is unclear. V was trimmed by 4 bases and J by 6 bases, leaving 12 bases between them. CDR1 and CDR2 from the germline V gene are KGHDR and SFDVKD. The CDR3 runs to 14 residues. The CDR3 nucleotides are TGTGCCACCAGTGACCCCCGGCAGTCCAATGAGCAGTTCTTC. This sequence encodes CATSDPRQSNEQFF.

In regard to this clonotype: Since a much larger clone is just one base distant, this may be a read error. The chain links TRBV12-3 or TRBV12-4 to TRBJ2-6; a weak D match, TRBD2 (5 bases). The CDR3 is 15 residues long. The ends were cut back, 4 bases at V and 2 bases at J, with 9 bases in the middle. The DNA of the CDR3 is TGTGCCAGCAGTTGGGGTAGCGCTGGGGCCAACGTCCTGACTTTC. Translated: CASSWGSAGANVLTF.

This clonotype was counted at least ten times. The V call is TRBV5-1, the J call TRBJ2-1, with 10 nucleotides matching TRBD2. The CDR3 has 16 residues. Per the germline V gene, CDR1 is SGHRS and CDR2 is YFSETQ. The J segment lost 10 bases and the V segment lost 4 bases, leaving 14 bases of the junction unmatched. The CDR3 sequence is CASSPGVAGGRGEQFF. The DNA for the CDR3 is TGCGCCAGCAGCCCCGGGGTAGCGGGGGGACGAGGGGAGCAGTTCTTC.

The table lists this clonotype with many counts. This chain uses TRBV20-1 with TRBJ2-3; no reliable D call. V shed 2 bases and J shed 5 bases, with 14 bases lying between them. The CDR3 runs 14 residues. Per the germline V gene, CDR1 is DFQATT and CDR2 is SNEGSKA (reference sequence). CDR3 DNA sequence: TGCAGTGCTAGAACTCTAGGATTAGAAGATACGCAGTATTTT. Translation gives CSARTLGLEDTQYF.

This clonotype was detected ten times or more. V usage is TRBV12-3 or TRBV12-4 and J usage is TRBJ1-1; TRBD1 matches 8 bases. V lost 7 bases, J lost 1 base, and 5 bases stayed unmatched. The CDR3 is made up of 14 amino acids. CDR3 bases: TGTGCCAGCACCAGGACAGGGCGGAACACTGAAGCTTTCTTT. Protein: CASTRTGRNTEAFF.

This clonotype has ten or more counts. The chain uses TRBV5-1 and TRBJ1-1; 7 bases fit TRBD1. This CDR3 has 14 residues. Germline V lookup: CDR1 SGHRS, CDR2 YFSETQ. V lost 4 bases, J lost 11 bases, and 14 bases stayed unmatched. The CDR3 reads CASSQVGRDSWAFF. The DNA for the CDR3 is TGCGCCAGCAGCCAAGTCGGACGGGACAGCTGGGCTTTCTTT.

Ten or more counts support this clonotype. CDR3 protein: CASREGETQYF. The CDR3 region has the DNA TGTGCCAGCAGGGAGGGAGAGACCCAGTACTTC. The gene calls are TRBV7-2 and TRBJ2-5; tentatively, D is TRBD2 (6 bases). This CDR3 is built from 11 residues. The V end was cut by 6 bases, the J end by 4 bases, with 6 bases between. Germline lookup yields CDR1 SGHTA and CDR2 FQGNSA.

In this sample, this clonotype turned up many times. The chain recombines TRBV7-8 with TRBJ2-1, with 7 nucleotides matching TRBD1. V trimming: 2 bases; J trimming: 0 bases; junction bases outside the gene matches: 7. This CDR3 is built from 17 residues. Germline V gene lookup returns CDR1 SGHVS and CDR2 FQNEAQ. The CDR3 loop reads CASSLLGQSRSYNEQFF. The CDR3 bases are TGTGCCAGCAGCTTATTGGGACAGAGTCGCTCCTACAATGAGCAGTTCTTC.

This clonotype came up many times. The chain has TRBV2 and TRBJ1-2; TRBD1 aligns across 7 bases. The J segment lost 5 bases and the V segment lost 6 bases, leaving 6 bases of the junction unmatched. The CDR3 is 13 residues long. The germline CDR1 and CDR2 sequences are SNHLY and FYNNEI. In DNA, the CDR3 is TGTGCCAGCAGGCCAGGGGGGATATATGGCTACACCTTC. Its translation is CASRPGGIYGYTF. Using reference TRBV2 and TRBJ1-2 for the parts outside the CDR3, the full variable domain is EPEVTQTPSHQVTQMGQEVILRCVPISNHLYFYWYRQILGQKVEFLVSFYNNEISEKSEIFDDQFSVERPDGSNFTLKIRSTKLEDSAMYFCASRPGGIYGYTFGSGTRLTVV.

This clonotype was observed at least ten times. This rearrangement joins TRBV6-1 to TRBJ2-5; unclear D gene. This CDR3 is 13 amino acids long. V was pared by 6 bases and J by 2 bases, with 10 bases between. The germline V gene has CDR1 MNHNS and CDR2 SASEGT. The CDR3 reads CASRPRFQETQYF. DNA for the CDR3: TGTGCCAGCAGGCCCCGCTTTCAAGAGACCCAGTACTTC.

This clonotype was recorded at least ten times. J is TRBJ1-1 and V is TRBV7-9, with TRBD1 as a possible D gene (6 bases). The germline V gene has CDR1 SEHNR and CDR2 FQNEAQ (reference sequence). V was trimmed by 1 base and J by 4 bases, leaving 13 bases between them. The CDR3 extends over 15 amino acids. Here the CDR3 DNA reads TGTGCCAGCAGCTTAGTCGATGAAGGGGGCACTGAAGCTTTCTTT. This sequence encodes CASSLVDEGGTEAFF.

This clonotype has a handful of counts. The chain joins TRBV4-2 to TRBJ2-6; tentative D call: TRBD2 (6 bases). The V end was cut by 1 base, the J end by 2 bases, with 12 bases between. The CDR3 is made up of 17 amino acids. Per germline, CDR1 LGHNA and CDR2 YNFKEQ. CDR3 residues: CASSQAGGGAGANVLTF. CDR3 in DNA: TGTGCCAGCAGCCAAGCCGGGGGTGGGGCTGGGGCCAACGTCCTGACTTTC.